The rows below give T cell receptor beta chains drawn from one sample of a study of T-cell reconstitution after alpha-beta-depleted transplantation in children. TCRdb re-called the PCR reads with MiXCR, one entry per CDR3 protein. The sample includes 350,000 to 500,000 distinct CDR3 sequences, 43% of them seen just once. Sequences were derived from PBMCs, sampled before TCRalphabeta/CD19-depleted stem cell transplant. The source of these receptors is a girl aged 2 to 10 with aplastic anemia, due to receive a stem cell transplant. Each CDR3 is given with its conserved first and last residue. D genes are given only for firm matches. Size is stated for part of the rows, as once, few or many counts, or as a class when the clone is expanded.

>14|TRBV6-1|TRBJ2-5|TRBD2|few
TGTGCCACTGCAGCGGGAGGCTACCAAGAGACCCAGTACTTC
CATAAGGYQETQYF
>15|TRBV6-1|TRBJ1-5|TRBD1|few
TGTGCCAGCAGTAGAACAGGGGGCCTCAATCAGCCCCAGCATTTT
CASSRTGGLNQPQHF
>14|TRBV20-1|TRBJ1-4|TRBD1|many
TGCAGTGCCCGCCCCGGGACAGGGAAGGAAAAACTGTTTTTT
CSARPGTGKEKLFF
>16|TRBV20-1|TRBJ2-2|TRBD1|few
TGCAGTGCTAGAGATCCCCGGACAGGGGGAATCGGGGAGCTGTTTTTT
CSARDPRTGGIGELFF
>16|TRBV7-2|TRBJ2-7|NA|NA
TGTGCCAGCAGCTTAGCTGAGGCCACTAACCTCTACGAGCAGTACTTC
CASSLAEATNLYEQYF
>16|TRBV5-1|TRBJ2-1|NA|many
TGCGCCAGCAGCTCTGATTGGAGCGGGCCCGACAATGAGCAGTTCTTC
CASSSDWSGPDNEQFF
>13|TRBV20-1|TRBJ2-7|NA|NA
TGCAGTGCCAGCCCCGGACCGGGGGACGAGCAGTACTTC
CSASPGPGDEQYF
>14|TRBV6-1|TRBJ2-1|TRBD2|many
TGTGCCAGCACCACTAGCGGGTCCTACAATGAGCAGTTCTTC
CASTTSGSYNEQFF
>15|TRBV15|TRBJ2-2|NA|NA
TGTGCCACCAGCAGTAGGCAGCCCAACACCGGGGAGCTGTTTTTT
CATSSRQPNTGELFF
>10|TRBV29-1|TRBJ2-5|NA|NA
TGCAGCGGTCGGGAAGAGACCCAGTACTTC
CSGREETQYF
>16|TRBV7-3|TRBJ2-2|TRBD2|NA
TGTGCCAGCAGACGAGGACTAGCGGGAAACACCGGGGAGCTGTTTTTT
CASRRGLAGNTGELFF
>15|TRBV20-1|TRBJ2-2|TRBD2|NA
TGCAGTGCTCCGGCGGGAGGGTATAACACCGGGGAGCTGTTTTTT
CSAPAGGYNTGELFF
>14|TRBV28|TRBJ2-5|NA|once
TGTGCCAGCAGTTTATTACAGGCCCAAGAGACCCAGTACTTC
CASSLLQAQETQYF
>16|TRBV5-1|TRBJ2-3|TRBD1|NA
TGCGCCAGCAGCCCGGGGGACAGGGGAGACACAGATACGCAGTATTTT
CASSPGDRGDTDTQYF
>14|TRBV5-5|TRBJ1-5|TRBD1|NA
TGTGCCAGCAGACGAGACAGGGAGGGTCAGCCCCAGCATTTT
CASRRDREGQPQHF
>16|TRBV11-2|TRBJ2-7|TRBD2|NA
TGTGCCAGCAGCTCTCGGACTAGCGGGAGTATCTACGAGCAGTACTTC
CASSSRTSGSIYEQYF
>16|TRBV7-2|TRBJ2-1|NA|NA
TGTGCCAGCAGCCAAACTGTAGCGGCTATTAACAATGAGCAGTTCTTC
CASSQTVAAINNEQFF
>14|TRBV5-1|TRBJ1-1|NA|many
TGCGCCAGCAGCTTTAATACAGCGAACACTGAAGCTTTCTTT
CASSFNTANTEAFF
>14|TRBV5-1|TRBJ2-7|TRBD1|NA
TGCGCCAGCAGCTCCGGACAGGCCCCCTACGAGCAGTACTTC
CASSSGQAPYEQYF
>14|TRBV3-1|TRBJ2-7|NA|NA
TGTGCCAGCAGCCACCCGGGGCCAAACTACGAGCAGTACTTC
CASSHPGPNYEQYF
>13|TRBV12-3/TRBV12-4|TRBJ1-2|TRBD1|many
TGTGCCAGCACCCAACAGGGGAGAGATGGCTACACCTTC
CASTQQGRDGYTF
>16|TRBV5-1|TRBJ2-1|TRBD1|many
TGCGCCAGCAGCTTGGCCTCCGGGACAGGAGTAAATGAGCAGTTCTTC
CASSLASGTGVNEQFF
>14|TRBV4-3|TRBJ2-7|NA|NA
TGCGCCAGCAGCCAAGAGTTAGAGGTGTACGAGCAGTACTTC
CASSQELEVYEQYF
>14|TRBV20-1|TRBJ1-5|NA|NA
TGCAGTGCCGCAGCAGGGATTACCAATCAGCCCCAGCATTTT
CSAAAGITNQPQHF
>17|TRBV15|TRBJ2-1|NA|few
TGTGCCACCAGCAGGCAGGGGTCTACGGCCTCCTACAATGAGCAGTTCTTC
CATSRQGSTASYNEQFF
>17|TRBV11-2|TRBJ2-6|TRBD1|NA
TGTGCCAGCAGCTTCGGACAGGGGGCTTTGGGGGCCAACGTCCTGACTTTC
CASSFGQGALGANVLTF
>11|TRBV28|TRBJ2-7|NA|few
TGTGCCAGCTGCTACTGGGAGGAGCAGTACTTC
CASCYWEEQYF
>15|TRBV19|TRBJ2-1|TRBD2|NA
TGTGCCAGTTCCTACGGGACTAGCGGTAACAATGAGCAGTTCTTC
CASSYGTSGNNEQFF
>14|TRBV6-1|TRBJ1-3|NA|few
TGTGCCAGCAGAACAGGATTCTCTGGAAACACCATATATTTT
CASRTGFSGNTIYF
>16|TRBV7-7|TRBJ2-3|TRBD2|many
TGTGCCAGCAGCCCCACCGGGGGGGGCCCCACAGATACGCAGTATTTT
CASSPTGGGPTDTQYF
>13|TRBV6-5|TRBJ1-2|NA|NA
TGTGCCAGCAGTTACGACAGGAACTATGGCTACACCTTC
CASSYDRNYGYTF